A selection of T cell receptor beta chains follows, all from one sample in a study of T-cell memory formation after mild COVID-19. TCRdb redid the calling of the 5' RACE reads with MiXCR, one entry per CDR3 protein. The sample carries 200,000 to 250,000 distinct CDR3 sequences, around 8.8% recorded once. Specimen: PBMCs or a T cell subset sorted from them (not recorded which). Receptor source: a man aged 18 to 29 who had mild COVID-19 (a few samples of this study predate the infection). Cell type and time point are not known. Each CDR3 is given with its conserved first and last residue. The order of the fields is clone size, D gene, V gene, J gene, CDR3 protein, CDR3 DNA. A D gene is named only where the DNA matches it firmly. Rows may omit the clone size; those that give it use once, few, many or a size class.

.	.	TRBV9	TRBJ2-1	CASRGGGPSYNEQFF	TGTGCCAGCAGGGGCGGGGGCCCCTCCTACAATGAGCAGTTCTTC
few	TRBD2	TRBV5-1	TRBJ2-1	CAIWTSGYNEQFF	TGCGCCATCTGGACTAGCGGATACAATGAGCAGTTCTTC
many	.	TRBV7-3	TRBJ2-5	CASSLNAGRETQYF	TGTGCCAGCAGCTTAAACGCTGGGCGGGAGACCCAGTACTTC
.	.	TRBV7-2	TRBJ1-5	CASSSRGWVDSNQPQHF	TGTGCCAGCAGCTCTCGGGGATGGGTAGATAGCAATCAGCCCCAGCATTTT
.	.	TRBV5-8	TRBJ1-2	CASSLRGIYGYTF	TGTGCCAGCAGCTTGAGAGGGATCTATGGCTACACCTTC
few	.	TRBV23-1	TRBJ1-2	CASSQSSPKSVLANYGYTF	TGCGCCAGCAGTCAATCGAGCCCTAAATCGGTCCTAGCTAACTATGGCTACACCTTC
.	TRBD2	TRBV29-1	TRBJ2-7	CSVRGGGLEQYF	TGCAGCGTTCGGGGGGGAGGGCTCGAGCAGTACTTC
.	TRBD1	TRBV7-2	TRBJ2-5	CASSRDRGPSETQYF	TGTGCCAGCAGCCGGGACAGGGGGCCTTCGGAGACCCAGTACTTC
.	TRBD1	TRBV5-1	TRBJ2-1	CASSVGPQGASNEQFF	TGCGCCAGCAGCGTCGGTCCCCAGGGGGCGTCAAATGAGCAGTTCTTC
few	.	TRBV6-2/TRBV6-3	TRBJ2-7	CASSRDLRSSYEQYF	TGTGCCAGCAGTCGGGACCTCCGGAGCTCCTACGAGCAGTACTTC
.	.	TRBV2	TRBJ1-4	CASSSQRYGEKLFF	TGTGCCAGCAGTTCCCAGCGGTATGGAGAAAAACTGTTTTTT
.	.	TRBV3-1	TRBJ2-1	CASSQATGSWNEQFF	TGTGCCAGCAGCCAAGCCACCGGGTCATGGAATGAGCAGTTCTTC
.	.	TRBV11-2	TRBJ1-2	CASSSNPNYGYTF	TGTGCCAGCAGCTCCAACCCGAACTATGGCTACACCTTC
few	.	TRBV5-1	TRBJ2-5	CASSRGGETQYF	TGCGCCAGCAGCCGGGGTGGGGAGACCCAGTACTTC
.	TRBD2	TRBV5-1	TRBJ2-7	CASGPGTSSYEQYF	TGCGCCAGCGGACCAGGGACTAGCAGCTACGAGCAGTACTTC
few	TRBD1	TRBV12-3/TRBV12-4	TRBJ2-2	CASRDRQNTGELFF	TGTGCCAGCCGGGACAGGCAGAACACCGGGGAGCTGTTTTTT
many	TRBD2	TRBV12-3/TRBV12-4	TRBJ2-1	CASSRTSGVNYNEQFF	TGTGCCAGCAGTCGGACTAGCGGGGTTAACTACAATGAGCAGTTCTTC
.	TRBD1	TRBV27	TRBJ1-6	CASSRGGRGHSPLHF	TGTGCCAGCAGTAGAGGAGGCAGGGGGCATTCACCCCTCCACTTT
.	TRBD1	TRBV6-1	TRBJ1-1	CASIRDRDSTEAFF	TGTGCCAGCATTAGGGACAGGGACAGCACTGAAGCTTTCTTT
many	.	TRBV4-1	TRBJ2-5	CASSQDRLAIIQETQYF	TGCGCCAGCAGCCAAGATCGGCTAGCGATTATCCAAGAGACCCAGTACTTC
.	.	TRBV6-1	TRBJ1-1	CASSEKRGGQGGTEAFF	TGTGCCAGCAGTGAAAAAAGGGGCGGGCAGGGAGGAACTGAAGCTTTCTTT
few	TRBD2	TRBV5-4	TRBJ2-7	CASSPQGLAAYEQYF	TGTGCCAGCAGCCCCCAGGGCCTAGCGGCGTACGAGCAGTACTTC
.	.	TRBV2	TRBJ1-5	CASTRQLDQPQHF	TGTGCCAGCACCCGACAGCTTGATCAGCCCCAGCATTTT
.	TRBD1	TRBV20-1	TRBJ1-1	CSARDRKGADTEAFF	TGCAGTGCTAGAGATAGGAAGGGGGCGGACACTGAAGCTTTCTTT
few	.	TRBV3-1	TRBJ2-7	CASSPRGSSYEQYF	TGTGCCAGCAGCCCTAGGGGTTCCTCCTACGAGCAGTACTTC
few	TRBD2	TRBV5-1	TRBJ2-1	CASSLASGGIYEQFF	TGCGCCAGCAGCTTGGCTAGCGGGGGGATATATGAGCAGTTCTTC
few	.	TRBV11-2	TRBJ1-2	CASSLVGVSDGYTF	TGTGCCAGCAGCTTAGTAGGGGTTTCGGATGGCTACACCTTC
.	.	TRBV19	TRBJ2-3	CASSLGAGADTQYF	TGTGCCAGTAGTTTAGGGGCCGGGGCAGATACGCAGTATTTT
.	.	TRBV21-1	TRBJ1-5	CASSKQGGDQPQHF	TGTGCCAGCAGCAAACAAGGGGGGGATCAGCCCCAGCATTTT
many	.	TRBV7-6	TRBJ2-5	CASSLTYGGQETQYF	TGTGCCAGCAGCTTGACTTACGGGGGCCAAGAGACCCAGTACTTC
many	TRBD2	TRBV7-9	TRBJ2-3	CASSAGLAETDTQYF	TGTGCCAGCAGCGCAGGACTAGCGGAGACAGATACGCAGTATTTT
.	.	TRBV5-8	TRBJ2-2	CASSFRGRGNTGELFF	TGTGCCAGCAGCTTCCGGGGTCGGGGAAACACCGGGGAGCTGTTTTTT
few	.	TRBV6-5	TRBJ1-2	CASSRPSYGYTF	TGTGCCAGCAGCCGGCCCTCCTATGGCTACACCTTC
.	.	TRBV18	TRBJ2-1	CASSPRGLPVEQFF	TGTGCCAGCTCACCGAGGGGGTTGCCGGTGGAGCAGTTCTTC
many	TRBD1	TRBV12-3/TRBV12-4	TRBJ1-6	CASSREGAVNSPLHF	TGTGCCAGCAGTCGCGAGGGGGCAGTCAATTCACCCCTCCACTTT
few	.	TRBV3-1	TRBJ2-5	CASSHGGTQETQYF	TGTGCCAGCAGCCATGGAGGGACACAAGAGACCCAGTACTTC
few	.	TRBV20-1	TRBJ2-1	CSARPESSYNEQFF	TGCAGTGCTAGACCGGAAAGCTCCTACAATGAGCAGTTCTTC
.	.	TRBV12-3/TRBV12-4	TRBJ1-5	CASSLGEYQPQHF	TGTGCCAGCAGTTTAGGGGAGTATCAGCCCCAGCATTTT
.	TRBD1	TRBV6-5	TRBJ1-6	CASRDGTGHNSPLHF	TGTGCCAGCAGAGATGGGACAGGTCATAATTCACCCCTCCACTTT
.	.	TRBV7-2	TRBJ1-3	CASSPGRSSGNTIYF	TGTGCCAGCAGCCCAGGTCGGAGCTCTGGAAACACCATATATTTT
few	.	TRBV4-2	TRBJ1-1	CASSPMNRVKPEAFF	TGTGCCAGCAGCCCGATGAACAGGGTTAAACCTGAAGCTTTCTTT
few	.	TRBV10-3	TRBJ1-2	CAIKGSYGYTF	TGTGCCATCAAGGGGAGCTATGGCTACACCTTC
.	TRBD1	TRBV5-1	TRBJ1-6	CASRAGTGISPLHF	TGCGCCAGCAGGGCCGGGACAGGGATCTCACCCCTCCACTTT
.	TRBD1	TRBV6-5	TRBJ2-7	CASATGLPAEQYF	TGTGCCAGCGCGACAGGGCTACCAGCCGAGCAGTACTTC
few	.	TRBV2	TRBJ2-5	CASKEETQYF	TGTGCCAGCAAGGAAGAGACCCAGTACTTC
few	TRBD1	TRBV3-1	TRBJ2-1	CASSGQGSGWGEQFF	TGTGCCAGCAGCGGACAGGGTTCTGGGTGGGGTGAGCAGTTCTTC
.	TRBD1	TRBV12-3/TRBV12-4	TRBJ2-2	CATIRDRAAGELFF	TGTGCCACCATCCGGGACAGGGCGGCCGGGGAGCTGTTTTTT
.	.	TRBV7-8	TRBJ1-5	CASSRDSPNQPQHF	TGTGCCAGCAGCCGGGACTCTCCTAATCAGCCCCAGCATTTT
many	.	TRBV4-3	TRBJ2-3	CASSLTGVIPDTQYF	TGCGCCAGCAGCCTGACAGGAGTGATCCCAGATACGCAGTATTTT
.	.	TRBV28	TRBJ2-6	CASSEDGAGANVLTF	TGTGCCAGCTCGGAAGATGGGGCTGGGGCCAACGTCCTGACTTTC
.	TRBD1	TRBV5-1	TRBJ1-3	CASSLGQVENTIYF	TGCGCCAGCAGCCTAGGACAGGTCGAAAACACCATATATTTT
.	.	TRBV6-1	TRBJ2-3	CASRPRGATVSDTQYF	TGTGCCAGCAGGCCCCGGGGGGCCACCGTGTCGGATACGCAGTATTTT
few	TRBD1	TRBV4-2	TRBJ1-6	CASSQTAGTGANNSPLHF	TGTGCCAGCAGCCAAACGGCCGGGACAGGGGCCAATAATTCACCCCTCCACTTT
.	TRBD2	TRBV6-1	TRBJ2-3	CASSPGGGQTDTQYF	TGTGCCAGCAGCCCCGGCGGGGGGCAAACAGATACGCAGTATTTT
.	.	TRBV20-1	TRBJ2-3	CSASGYGTDTQYF	TGCAGCGCCAGCGGATACGGAACAGATACGCAGTATTTT
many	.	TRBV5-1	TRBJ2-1	CASRNSNEQFF	TGCGCCAGCAGGAATTCCAATGAGCAGTTCTTC
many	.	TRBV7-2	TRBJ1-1	CASSGARGGTNTEAFF	TGTGCCAGCAGTGGGGCCCGGGGGGGAACGAACACTGAAGCTTTCTTT
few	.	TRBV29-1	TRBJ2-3	CSVDQGGGTDTQYF	TGCAGCGTTGATCAGGGGGGTGGGACAGATACGCAGTATTTT
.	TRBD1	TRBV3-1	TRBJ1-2	CASSPQGGEGYGYTF	TGTGCCAGCAGCCCTCAAGGGGGCGAGGGCTATGGCTACACCTTC
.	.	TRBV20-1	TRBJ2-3	CSASSGGVDTQYF	TGCAGTGCTAGTTCGGGGGGCGTAGATACGCAGTATTTT